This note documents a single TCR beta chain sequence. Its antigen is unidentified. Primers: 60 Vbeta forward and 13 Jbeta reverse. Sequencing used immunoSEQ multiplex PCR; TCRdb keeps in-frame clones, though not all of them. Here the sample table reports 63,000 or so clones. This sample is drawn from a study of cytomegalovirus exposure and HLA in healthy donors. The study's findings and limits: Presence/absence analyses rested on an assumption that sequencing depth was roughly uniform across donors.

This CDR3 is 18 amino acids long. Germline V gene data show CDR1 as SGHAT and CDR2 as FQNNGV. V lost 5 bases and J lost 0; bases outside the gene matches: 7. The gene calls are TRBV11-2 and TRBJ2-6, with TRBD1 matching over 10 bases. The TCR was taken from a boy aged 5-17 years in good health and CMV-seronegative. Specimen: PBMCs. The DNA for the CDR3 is TGTGCCAGCAGCGGAAAATGGACAGGGGGCTCTGGGGCCAACGTCCTGACTTTC. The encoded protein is CASSGKWTGGSGANVLTF.